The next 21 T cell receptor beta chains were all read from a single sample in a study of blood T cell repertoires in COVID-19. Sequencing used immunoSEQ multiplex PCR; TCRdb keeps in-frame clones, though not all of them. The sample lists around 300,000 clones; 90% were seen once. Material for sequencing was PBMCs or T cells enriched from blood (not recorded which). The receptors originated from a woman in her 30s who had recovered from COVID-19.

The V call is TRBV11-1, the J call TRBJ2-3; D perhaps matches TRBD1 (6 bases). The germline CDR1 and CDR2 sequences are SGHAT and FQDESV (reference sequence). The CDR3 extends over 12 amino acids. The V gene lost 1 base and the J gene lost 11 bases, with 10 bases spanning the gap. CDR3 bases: TGTGCCAGCAGCTTAGGGACAGCAGGGCAGTATTTT. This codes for CASSLGTAGQYF.

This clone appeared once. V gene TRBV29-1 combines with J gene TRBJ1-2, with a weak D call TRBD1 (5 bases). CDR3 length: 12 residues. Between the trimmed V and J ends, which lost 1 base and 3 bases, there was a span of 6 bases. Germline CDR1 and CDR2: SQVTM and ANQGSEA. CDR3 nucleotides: TGCAGCGTTGAAGGGGGCTACTATGGCTACACCTTC. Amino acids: CSVEGGYYGYTF.

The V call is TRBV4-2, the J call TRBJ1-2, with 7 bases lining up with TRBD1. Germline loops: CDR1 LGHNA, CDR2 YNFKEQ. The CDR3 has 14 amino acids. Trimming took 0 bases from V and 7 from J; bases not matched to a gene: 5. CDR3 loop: CASSQDDRDFGYTF. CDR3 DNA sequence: TGTGCCAGCAGCCAAGATGACAGGGACTTTGGCTACACCTTC.

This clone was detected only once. For the CDR3, the DNA is TGTGCCAGCAGTCCTAGGACAGATGAGCAGTTCTTC. Its translation: CASSPRTDEQFF. The chain has TRBV28 and TRBJ2-1; D is perhaps TRBD1 (6 bases). The CDR3 extends over 12 amino acids. Germline values: CDR1 MDHEN, CDR2 SYDVKM. Trimming took off 5 bases at V and 8 bases at J, with 10 bases between the two ends. Filled out from reference TRBV28 and TRBJ2-1, the complete variable domain reads DVKVTQSSRYLVKRTGEKVFLECVQDMDHENMFWYRQDPGLGLRLIYFSYDVKMKEKGDIPEGYSVSREKKERFSLILESASTNQTSMYLCASSPRTDEQFFGPGTRLTVL.

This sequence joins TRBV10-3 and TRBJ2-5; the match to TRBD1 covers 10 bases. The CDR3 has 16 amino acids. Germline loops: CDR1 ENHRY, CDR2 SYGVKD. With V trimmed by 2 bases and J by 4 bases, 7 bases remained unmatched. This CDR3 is CAISEEGTGVGETQYF. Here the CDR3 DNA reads TGTGCCATCAGTGAGGAAGGGACAGGGGTAGGAGAGACCCAGTACTTC.

Here the CDR3 DNA reads TGTGCCAGCAGAAAAGCAGGTCTACAGGGTATTAATCAGCCCCAGCATTTT. Its protein product is CASRKAGLQGINQPQHF. This chain connects TRBV27 to TRBJ1-5, with a possible D match to TRBD1 (6 bases). The CDR3 spans 17 residues. The germline gives CDR1 MNHEY, CDR2 SMNVEV (reference sequence). Trimming left V 6 bases short and J 4 bases short, with 22 bases between.

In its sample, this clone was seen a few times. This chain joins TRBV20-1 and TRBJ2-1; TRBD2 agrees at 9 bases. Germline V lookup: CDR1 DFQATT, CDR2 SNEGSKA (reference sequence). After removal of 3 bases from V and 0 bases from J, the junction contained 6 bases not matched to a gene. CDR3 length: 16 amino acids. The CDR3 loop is CSASFFSGSSYNEQFF. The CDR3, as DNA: TGCAGTGCTAGTTTTTTTAGCGGGAGCTCCTACAATGAGCAGTTCTTC.

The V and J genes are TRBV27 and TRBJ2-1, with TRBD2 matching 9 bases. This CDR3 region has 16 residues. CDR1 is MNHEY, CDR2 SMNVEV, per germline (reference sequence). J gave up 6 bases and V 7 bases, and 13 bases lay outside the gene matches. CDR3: CASIAGWTSVGNEQFF. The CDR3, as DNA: TGTGCCAGCATCGCTGGATGGACTAGCGTTGGCAATGAGCAGTTCTTC.

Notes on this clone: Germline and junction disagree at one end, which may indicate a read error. As DNA, the CDR3 is TGTGCTAGCAGCTATGCTAGCGGGAAAAACTACGAGCAGTACTTC. Its protein product is CASSYASGKNYEQYF. The chain combines TRBV7-7 with TRBJ2-7; TRBD2 agrees at 9 bases. The CDR3 has 15 residues. Per germline, CDR1 SSHAT and CDR2 FNYEAQ (reference sequence).

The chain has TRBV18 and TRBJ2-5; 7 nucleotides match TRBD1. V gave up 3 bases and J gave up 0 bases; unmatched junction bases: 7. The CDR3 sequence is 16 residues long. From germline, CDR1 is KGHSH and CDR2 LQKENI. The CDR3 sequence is CASSPTRGQYQETQYF. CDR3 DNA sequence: TGTGCCAGCTCACCTACGAGGGGACAGTACCAAGAGACCCAGTACTTC.

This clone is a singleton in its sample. The CDR3 region is CASSQTGTEQFF. CDR3 in DNA: TGTGCCAGCAGCCAAACAGGAACTGAGCAGTTCTTC. The chain has TRBV11-2 and TRBJ2-1; the D gene is possibly TRBD1 (5 bases). Germline V CDR1 and CDR2: SGHAT, FQNNGV. This CDR3 has 12 amino acids. The ends were cut back, 5 bases at V and 9 bases at J, with 11 bases in the middle.

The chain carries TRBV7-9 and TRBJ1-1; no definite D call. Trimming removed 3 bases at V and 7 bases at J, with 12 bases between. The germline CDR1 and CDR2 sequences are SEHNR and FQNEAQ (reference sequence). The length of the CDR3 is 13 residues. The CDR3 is CASSFITEGEAFF. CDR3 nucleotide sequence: TGTGCCAGCAGCTTTATAACCGAGGGTGAAGCTTTCTTT.

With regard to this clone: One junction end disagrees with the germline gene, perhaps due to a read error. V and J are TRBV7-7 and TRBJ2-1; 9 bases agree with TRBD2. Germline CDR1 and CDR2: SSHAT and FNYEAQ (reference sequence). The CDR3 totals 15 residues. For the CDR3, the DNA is TGTGCTAGCAGCCTGGGAGCGGGAGGAGGGGATGAGCAGTTCTTC. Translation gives CASSLGAGGGDEQFF.

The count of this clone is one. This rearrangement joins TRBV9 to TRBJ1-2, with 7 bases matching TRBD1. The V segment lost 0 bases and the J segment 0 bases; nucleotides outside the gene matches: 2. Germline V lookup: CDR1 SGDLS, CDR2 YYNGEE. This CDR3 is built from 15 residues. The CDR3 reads CASSVVTGANYGYTF. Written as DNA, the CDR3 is TGTGCCAGCAGCGTAGTAACAGGGGCTAACTATGGCTACACCTTC.

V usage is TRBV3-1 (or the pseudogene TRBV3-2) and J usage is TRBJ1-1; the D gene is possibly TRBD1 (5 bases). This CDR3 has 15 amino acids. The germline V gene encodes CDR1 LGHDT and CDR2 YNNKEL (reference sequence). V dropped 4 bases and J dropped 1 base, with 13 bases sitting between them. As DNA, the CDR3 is TGTGCCAGCAGCCCCACTCTTGACAGGAACACTGAAGCTTTCTTT. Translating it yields CASSPTLDRNTEAFF.

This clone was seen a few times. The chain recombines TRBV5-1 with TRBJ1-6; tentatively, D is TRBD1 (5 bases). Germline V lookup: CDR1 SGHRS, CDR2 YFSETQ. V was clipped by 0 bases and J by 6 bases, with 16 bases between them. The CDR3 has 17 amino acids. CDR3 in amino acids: CASSLDRGGGSNSPLHF. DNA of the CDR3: TGCGCCAGCAGCTTGGATCGCGGGGGAGGTAGTAATTCACCCCTCCACTTT.

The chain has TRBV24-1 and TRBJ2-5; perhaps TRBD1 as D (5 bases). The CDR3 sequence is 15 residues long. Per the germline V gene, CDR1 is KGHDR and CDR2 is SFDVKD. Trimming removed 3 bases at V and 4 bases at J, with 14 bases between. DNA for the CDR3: TGTGCCACCAGTGATCCTCAGACAGTGGGAGAGACCCAGTACTTC. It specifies CATSDPQTVGETQYF.

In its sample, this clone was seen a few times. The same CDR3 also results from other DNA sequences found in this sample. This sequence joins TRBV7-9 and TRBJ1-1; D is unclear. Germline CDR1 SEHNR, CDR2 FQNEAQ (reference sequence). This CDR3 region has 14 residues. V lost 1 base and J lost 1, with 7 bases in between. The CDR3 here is CASSLGGRNTEAFF. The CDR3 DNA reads TGTGCCAGCAGCTTAGGAGGGAGGAACACTGAAGCTTTCTTT.

The CDR3 here is CAWSVLSGRAADTQYF. CDR3 bases: TGTGCCTGGAGCGTACTGAGCGGGAGGGCCGCAGATACGCAGTATTTT. V gene TRBV30 combines with J gene TRBJ2-3; 10 nucleotides match TRBD2. J gave up 4 bases and V 3 bases, and 10 bases lay outside the gene matches. The V gene's germline CDR1 is GTSNPN and CDR2 SVGIG (reference sequence). This CDR3 contains 16 residues. Full variable domain (missing parts from reference TRBV30 and TRBJ2-3): SQTIHQWPATLVQPVGSPLSLECTVEGTSNPNLYWYRQAAGRGLQLLFYSVGIGQISSEVPQNLSASRPQDRQFILSSKKLLLSDSGFYLCAWSVLSGRAADTQYFGPGTRLTVL.

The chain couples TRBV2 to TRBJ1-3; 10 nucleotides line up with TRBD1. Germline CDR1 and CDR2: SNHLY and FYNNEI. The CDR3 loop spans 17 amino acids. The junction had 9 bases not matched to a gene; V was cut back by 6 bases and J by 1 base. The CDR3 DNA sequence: TGTGCCAGCAGCCCTGGACAGGGGGTAATGTCTGGAAACACCATATATTTT. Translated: CASSPGQGVMSGNTIYF. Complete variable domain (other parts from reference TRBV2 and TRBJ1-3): EPEVTQTPSHQVTQMGQEVILRCVPISNHLYFYWYRQILGQKVEFLVSFYNNEISEKSEIFDDQFSVERPDGSNFTLKIRSTKLEDSAMYFCASSPGQGVMSGNTIYFGEGSWLTVV.

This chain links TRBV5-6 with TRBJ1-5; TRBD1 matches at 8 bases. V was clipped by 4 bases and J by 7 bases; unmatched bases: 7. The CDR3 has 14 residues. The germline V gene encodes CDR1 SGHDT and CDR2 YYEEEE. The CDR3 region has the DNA TGTGCCAGCAGCGCGACAGGGGCAGGGCAGCCCCAGCATTTT. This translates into CASSATGAGQPQHF.